Given below is one T cell receptor beta chain in context. The record originates from a study of blood T cell repertoires in COVID-19. Study details: PBMCs, B-cell-depleted T cells, or T cells provided the cDNA or gDNA that made up the material.

The CDR3 consists of 17 residues. Germline V CDR1 and CDR2: SGHAT, FQNNGV. The trim removed 5 bases at V and 1 base at J, leaving 11 bases unmatched. The data were produced by immunoSEQ multiplex PCR, yet TCRdb's version contains in-frame clones alone and is incomplete. In the table there are under 250,000 clones, about four fifths of which are singletons. The sample was peripheral blood. The chain combines TRBV11-2 with TRBJ2-3; 8 bases are a match to TRBD2. The origin of this receptor is a man between 50 and 59 years old with active or convalescent COVID-19. The DNA of the CDR3 is TGTGCCAGCAGCCCGACGGGGGTTAGCGGGGGCACAGATACGCAGTATTTT. Protein product: CASSPTGVSGGTDTQYF.